Listed below are T cell receptor beta chains from one sample, sequenced in a study of shared clonotypes between healthy human individuals. Method: immunoSEQ multiplex PCR; TCRdb's copy keeps in-frame clones and lacks some. This sample has about 980,000 clones; 60% to 85% occur once, and the top ten carry about 1.5%. Sequenced material: memory CD4+ T cells sorted from blood. These receptor sequences come from a man aged 18 to 35 in good health. The CDR3 runs from the conserved cysteine through the conserved F or W. The order of the fields is J gene, V gene, CDR3 protein.

TRBJ1-5 | TRBV6-1 | CASTGGYGNQPQHF
TRBJ2-1 | TRBV4-3 | CASSQTDSNEQFF
TRBJ1-2 | TRBV4-2 | CASSQELRGHVANYGYTF
TRBJ2-1 | TRBV18 | CASSPPGGSYNEQFF
TRBJ2-2 | TRBV4-1 | CASSPRDRGTGELFF
TRBJ1-4 | TRBV19 | CASAGQKNEKLFF
TRBJ1-2 | TRBV6-5 | CASRRDRGNYGYTF
TRBJ2-1 | TRBV11-2 | CASSLGSSGIYNEQFF
TRBJ2-7 | TRBV9 | CASSVATAPYEQYF
TRBJ2-7 | TRBV2 | CAIGGTSGIPYEQYF
TRBJ2-3 | TRBV5-1 | CASSLTGTNTDTQYF
TRBJ2-7 | TRBV18 | CASSLIGGEQYF
TRBJ1-1 | TRBV18 | CASSPGGDTEAFF
TRBJ1-2 | TRBV6-1 | CASSERILGDGYTF
TRBJ2-1 | TRBV27 | CASSFLSGRAYQQFF
TRBJ1-6 | TRBV6-6 | CASRGTGSNSPLHF
TRBJ2-1 | TRBV29-1 | CSVEPSGRRRSYNEQFF
TRBJ1-5 | TRBV19 | CATRDSPSNQPQHF
TRBJ1-1 | TRBV25-1 | CASSESNTEAFF
TRBJ2-7 | TRBV21-1 | CASRPPAGHPYEQYF
TRBJ2-1 | TRBV18 | CASSVPDKGKGEQFF
TRBJ2-7 | TRBV21-1 | CASSTRTSGSDEQYF
TRBJ1-2 | TRBV18 | CASSPPPEGQGRNGYTF
TRBJ1-1 | TRBV7-2 | CASSGRWGMNTEAFF
TRBJ2-1 | TRBV29-1 | CSAYYNEQFF
TRBJ1-2 | TRBV10-3 | CAISVDGDREGYTF
TRBJ1-5 | TRBV2 | CASSFQSQPQHF
TRBJ2-7 | TRBV18 | CASSRRQGASYEQYF
TRBJ1-1 | TRBV29-1 | CSVSTGMGTEAFF
TRBJ2-1 | TRBV2 | CASSAQGFGYNEQFF
TRBJ1-1 | TRBV30 | CAWRKEGAAEAFF
TRBJ1-2 | TRBV2 | CASSARDRGLYGYTF
TRBJ2-2 | TRBV6-1 | CASHRRTGDTGELFF
TRBJ2-7 | TRBV28 | CASSTPGRGSGEQYF
TRBJ1-2 | TRBV4-2 | CASSQDLAGAYGYTF
TRBJ1-2 | TRBV5-6 | CASRGGTNYGYTF
TRBJ2-5 | TRBV15 | CATSIGQGRETQYF
TRBJ1-3 | TRBV12-5 | CASGPLPSGNTIYF
TRBJ2-7 | TRBV1 | CTSSQERQAYEQYF
TRBJ1-1 | TRBV13 | CASSGAGAANTEAFF
TRBJ2-7 | TRBV7-9 | CASSLLYSATYEQYF
TRBJ2-3 | TRBV20-1 | CLGASTDTQYF
TRBJ1-5 | TRBV7-2 | CASSKTGNSNQPQHF
TRBJ1-1 | TRBV6-5 | CASSSGGNTEAFF
TRBJ1-4 | TRBV18 | CASSLNAGGRESEKLFF
TRBJ2-7 | TRBV5-4 | CASSLAKSNVPYEQYF
TRBJ1-2 | TRBV29-1 | CSVDEDRVHGYTF
TRBJ2-1 | TRBV5-4 | CASSLGGNSFDEQFF